This T cell receptor (beta chain) was captured in a study of identical twins. Study-level findings and limits: Out-of-frame sharing of TCR alpha in monozygotic twins was underestimated by models. Cross-sectional statistics, not tracking of the same donors, supported the conclusions. Twins' surplus sharing was weaker for beta out-of-frame sequences.

As for this clonotype: Its cognate antigen is unknown.

This CDR3 region has 13 residues. V dropped 7 bases and J dropped 1 base, with 8 bases sitting between them. Germline lookup yields CDR1 SEHNR and CDR2 FQNEAQ (reference sequence). TCRdb fed the 5' RACE reads into MiXCR, producing one record per CDR3 protein. This table has 690,000 or so distinct CDR3 sequences, more than 6.5% appearing once. The same specimen was also included in a second study, on yellow fever vaccine responses in identical twins.

This TCR was sampled from a young woman in good health. V gene TRBV7-9 combines with J gene TRBJ1-3; D remains unclear. Sequenced material: PBMCs. This CDR3 reads CASTPVSGNTIYF. CDR3 coding DNA: TGTGCCAGCACCCCAGTATCTGGAAACACCATATATTTT. Full variable domain (remainder filled in from reference TRBV7-9 and TRBJ1-3): DTGVSQNPRHKITKRGQNVTFRCDPISEHNRLYWYRQTLGQGPEFLTYFQNEAQLEKSRLLSDRFSAERPKGSFSTLEIQRTEQGDSAMYLCASTPVSGNTIYFGEGSWLTVV.